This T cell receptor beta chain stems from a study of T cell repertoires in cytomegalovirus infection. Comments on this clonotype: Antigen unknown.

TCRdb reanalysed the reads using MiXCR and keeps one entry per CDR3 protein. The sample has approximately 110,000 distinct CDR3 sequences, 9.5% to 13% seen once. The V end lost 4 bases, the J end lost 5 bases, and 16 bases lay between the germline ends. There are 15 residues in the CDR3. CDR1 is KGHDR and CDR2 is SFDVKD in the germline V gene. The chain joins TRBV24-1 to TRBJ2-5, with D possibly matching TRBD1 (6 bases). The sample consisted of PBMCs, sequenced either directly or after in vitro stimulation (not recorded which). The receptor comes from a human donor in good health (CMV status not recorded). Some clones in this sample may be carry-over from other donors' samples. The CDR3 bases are TGTGCCACCAGTGACCCCACAGGGTCGGGGGAGACCCAGTACTTC. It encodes CATSDPTGSGETQYF.